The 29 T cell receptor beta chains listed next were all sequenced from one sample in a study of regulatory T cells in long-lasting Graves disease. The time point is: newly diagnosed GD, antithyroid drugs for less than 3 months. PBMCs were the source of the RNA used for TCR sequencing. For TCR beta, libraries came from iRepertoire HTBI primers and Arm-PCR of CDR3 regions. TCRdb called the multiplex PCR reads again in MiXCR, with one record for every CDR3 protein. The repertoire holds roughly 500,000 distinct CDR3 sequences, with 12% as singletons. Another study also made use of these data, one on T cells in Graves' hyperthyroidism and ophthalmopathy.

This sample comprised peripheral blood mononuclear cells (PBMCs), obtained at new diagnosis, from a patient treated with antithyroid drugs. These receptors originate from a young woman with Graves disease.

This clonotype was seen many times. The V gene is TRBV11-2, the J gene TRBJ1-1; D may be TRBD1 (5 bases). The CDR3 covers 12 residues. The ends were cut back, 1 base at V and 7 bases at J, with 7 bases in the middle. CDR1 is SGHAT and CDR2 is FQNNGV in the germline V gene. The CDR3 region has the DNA TGTGCCAGCAGCTTAGCAGGGTATGAAGCTTTCTTT. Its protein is CASSLAGYEAFF.

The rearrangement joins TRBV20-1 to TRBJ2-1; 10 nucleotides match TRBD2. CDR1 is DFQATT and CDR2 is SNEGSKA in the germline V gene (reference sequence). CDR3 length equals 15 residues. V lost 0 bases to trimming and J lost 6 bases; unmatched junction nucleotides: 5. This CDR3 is CSARDRSSGSNEQFF. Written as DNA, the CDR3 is TGCAGTGCTAGAGATAGGTCTAGCGGGAGCAATGAGCAGTTCTTC.

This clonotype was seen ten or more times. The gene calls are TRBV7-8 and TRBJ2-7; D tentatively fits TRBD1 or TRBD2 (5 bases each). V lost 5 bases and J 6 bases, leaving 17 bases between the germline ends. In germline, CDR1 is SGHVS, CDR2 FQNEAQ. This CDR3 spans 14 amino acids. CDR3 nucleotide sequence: TGTGCCAGCAGCCCGGGACGGAAAAGCGGCGAGCAGTACTTC. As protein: CASSPGRKSGEQYF.

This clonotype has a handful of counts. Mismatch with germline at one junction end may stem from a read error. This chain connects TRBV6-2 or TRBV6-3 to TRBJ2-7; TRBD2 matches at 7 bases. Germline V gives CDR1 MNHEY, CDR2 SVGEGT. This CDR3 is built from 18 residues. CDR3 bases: TGTACCAGCAGTTGGAGCCGCAGCTGGGCGGGAGATAGATACGAGCAGTACTTC. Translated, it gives CTSSWSRSWAGDRYEQYF.

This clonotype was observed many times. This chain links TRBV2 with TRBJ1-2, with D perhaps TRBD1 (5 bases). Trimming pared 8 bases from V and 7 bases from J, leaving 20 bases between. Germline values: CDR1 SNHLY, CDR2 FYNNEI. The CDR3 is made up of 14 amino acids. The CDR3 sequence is CASLGTDPYSGYTF. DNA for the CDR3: TGTGCCAGCTTAGGGACGGACCCATATAGTGGCTACACCTTC. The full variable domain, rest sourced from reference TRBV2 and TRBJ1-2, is EPEVTQTPSHQVTQMGQEVILRCVPISNHLYFYWYRQILGQKVEFLVSFYNNEISEKSEIFDDQFSVERPDGSNFTLKIRSTKLEDSAMYFCASLGTDPYSGYTFGSGTRLTVV.

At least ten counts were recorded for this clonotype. In DNA form, the CDR3 reads TGTGCCAGCTCACTCATAGCGGGCACAGATACGCAGTATTTT. Translation gives CASSLIAGTDTQYF. The chain is built from TRBV18 and TRBJ2-3; D is perhaps TRBD2 (6 bases). Germline V gene data show CDR1 as KGHSH and CDR2 as LQKENI. V gave up 4 bases and J gave up 1 base, with 9 bases separating them. CDR3 length: 14 amino acids.

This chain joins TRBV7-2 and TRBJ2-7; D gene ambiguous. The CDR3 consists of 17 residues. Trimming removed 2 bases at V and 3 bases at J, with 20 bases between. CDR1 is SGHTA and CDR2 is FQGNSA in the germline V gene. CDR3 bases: TGTGCCAGCAGCTTAAGGAAGGACCGACTTACGAACTACGAGCAGTACTTC. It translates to CASSLRKDRLTNYEQYF.

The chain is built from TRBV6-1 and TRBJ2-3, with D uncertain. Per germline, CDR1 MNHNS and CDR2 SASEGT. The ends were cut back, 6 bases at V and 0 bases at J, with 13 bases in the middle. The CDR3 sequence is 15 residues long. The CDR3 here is CASRDLAASTDTQYF. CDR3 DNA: TGTGCCAGCAGAGACCTCGCAGCTAGCACAGATACGCAGTATTTT.

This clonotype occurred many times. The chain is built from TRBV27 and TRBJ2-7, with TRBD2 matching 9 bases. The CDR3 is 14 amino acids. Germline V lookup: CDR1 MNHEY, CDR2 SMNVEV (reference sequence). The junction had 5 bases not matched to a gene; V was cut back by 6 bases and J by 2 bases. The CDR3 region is CASRFAGGAYEQYF. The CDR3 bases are TGTGCCAGCAGATTCGCGGGGGGGGCCTACGAGCAGTACTTC.

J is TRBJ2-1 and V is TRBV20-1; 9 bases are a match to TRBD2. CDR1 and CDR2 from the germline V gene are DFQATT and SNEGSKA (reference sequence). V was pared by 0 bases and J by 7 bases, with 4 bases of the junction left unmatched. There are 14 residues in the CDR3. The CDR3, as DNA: TGCAGTGCTAGAGATGAAGCGGGAGGTAATGAGCAGTTCTTC. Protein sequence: CSARDEAGGNEQFF.

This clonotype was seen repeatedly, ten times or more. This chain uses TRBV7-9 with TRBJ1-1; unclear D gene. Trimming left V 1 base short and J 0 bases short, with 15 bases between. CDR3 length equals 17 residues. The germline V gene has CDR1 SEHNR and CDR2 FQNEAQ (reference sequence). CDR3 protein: CASSLVRGTLMNTEAFF. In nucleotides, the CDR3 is TGTGCCAGCAGCTTAGTCCGTGGAACCCTTATGAACACTGAAGCTTTCTTT.

CDR3 in DNA: TGTGCCAGTAGTATCGGCGGGAGCCAAGAGACCCAGTACTTC. It is translated as CASSIGGSQETQYF. This chain uses TRBV19 with TRBJ2-5; TRBD2 aligns across 7 bases. Trimming cost V 3 bases and J 1 base; bases outside gene matches: 2. Germline CDR1 reads LNHDA; CDR2 reads SQIVND (reference sequence). This CDR3 spans 14 amino acids. The entire variable domain, with the rest obtained from reference TRBV19 and TRBJ2-5, is as follows: DGGITQSPKYLFRKEGQNVTLSCEQNLNHDAMYWYRQDPGQGLRLIYYSQIVNDFQKGDIAEGYSVSREKKESFPLTVTSAQKNPTAFYLCASSIGGSQETQYFGPGTRLLVL.

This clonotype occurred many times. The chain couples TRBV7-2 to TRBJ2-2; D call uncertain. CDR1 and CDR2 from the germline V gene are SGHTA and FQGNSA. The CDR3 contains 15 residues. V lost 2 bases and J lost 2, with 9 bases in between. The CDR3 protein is CASSLTQLNTGELFF. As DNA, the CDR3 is TGTGCCAGCAGCTTAACCCAGCTAAACACCGGGGAGCTGTTTTTT.

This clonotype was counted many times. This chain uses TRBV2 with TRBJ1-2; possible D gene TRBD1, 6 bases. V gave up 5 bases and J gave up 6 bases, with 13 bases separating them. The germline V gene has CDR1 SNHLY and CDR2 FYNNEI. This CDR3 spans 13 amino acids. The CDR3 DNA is TGTGCCAGCAGTTCAGACAGGTTTAATGGCTACACCTTC. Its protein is CASSSDRFNGYTF.

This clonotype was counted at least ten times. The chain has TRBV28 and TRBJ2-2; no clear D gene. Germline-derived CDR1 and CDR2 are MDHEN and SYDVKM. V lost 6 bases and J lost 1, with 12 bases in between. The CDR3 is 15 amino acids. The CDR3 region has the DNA TGTGCCAGCAGCTGGTTTGGGTTGAACACCGGGGAGCTGTTTTTT. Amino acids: CASSWFGLNTGELFF. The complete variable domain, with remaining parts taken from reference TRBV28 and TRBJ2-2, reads DVKVTQSSRYLVKRTGEKVFLECVQDMDHENMFWYRQDPGLGLRLIYFSYDVKMKEKGDIPEGYSVSREKKERFSLILESASTNQTSMYLCASSWFGLNTGELFFGEGSRLTVL.

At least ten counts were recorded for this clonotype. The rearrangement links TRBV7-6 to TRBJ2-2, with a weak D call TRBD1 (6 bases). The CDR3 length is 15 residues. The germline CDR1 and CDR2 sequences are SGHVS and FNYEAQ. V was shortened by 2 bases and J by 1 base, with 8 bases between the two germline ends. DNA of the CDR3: TGTGCCAGCAGCTTAAACAGGGTGAACACCGGGGAGCTGTTTTTT. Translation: CASSLNRVNTGELFF.

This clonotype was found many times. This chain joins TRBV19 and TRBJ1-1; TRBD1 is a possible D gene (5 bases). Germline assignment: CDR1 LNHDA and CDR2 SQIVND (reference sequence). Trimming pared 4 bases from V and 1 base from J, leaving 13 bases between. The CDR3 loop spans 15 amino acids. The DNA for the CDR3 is TGTGCCAGTAGTAAGGCGGGACGGAGGAACACTGAAGCTTTCTTT. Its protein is CASSKAGRRNTEAFF.

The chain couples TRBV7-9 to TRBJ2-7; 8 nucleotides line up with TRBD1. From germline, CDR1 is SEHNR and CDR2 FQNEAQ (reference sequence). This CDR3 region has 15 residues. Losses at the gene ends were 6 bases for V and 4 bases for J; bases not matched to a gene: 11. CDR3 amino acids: CASRAYSQGAYEQYF. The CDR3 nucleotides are TGTGCCAGCAGAGCTTACTCTCAGGGGGCATACGAGCAGTACTTC.

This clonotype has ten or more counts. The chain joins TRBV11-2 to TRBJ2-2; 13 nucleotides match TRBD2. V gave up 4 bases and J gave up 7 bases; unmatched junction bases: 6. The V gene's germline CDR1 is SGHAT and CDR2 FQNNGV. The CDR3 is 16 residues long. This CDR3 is CASSSGLAGAVGELFF. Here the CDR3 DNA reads TGTGCCAGCAGCTCTGGACTAGCGGGAGCGGTCGGGGAGCTGTTTTTT.

The CDR3 reads CASSFIQGGSPNEKLFF. The CDR3 DNA reads TGTGCCAGCAGTTTTATTCAAGGGGGGTCCCCTAATGAAAAACTGTTTTTT. The rearrangement uses TRBV28 and TRBJ1-4; weak D call: TRBD1 (6 bases). CDR1 MDHEN and CDR2 SYDVKM come from the germline V gene. The CDR3 contains 17 residues. V was trimmed by 3 bases and J by 3 bases, leaving 17 bases between them.

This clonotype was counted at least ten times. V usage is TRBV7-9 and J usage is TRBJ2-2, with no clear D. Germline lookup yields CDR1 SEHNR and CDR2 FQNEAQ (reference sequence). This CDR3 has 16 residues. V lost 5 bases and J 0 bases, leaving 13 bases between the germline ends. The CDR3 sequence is CASSVMVAPNTGELFF. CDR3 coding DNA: TGTGCCAGCAGCGTCATGGTGGCCCCGAACACCGGGGAGCTGTTTTTT.

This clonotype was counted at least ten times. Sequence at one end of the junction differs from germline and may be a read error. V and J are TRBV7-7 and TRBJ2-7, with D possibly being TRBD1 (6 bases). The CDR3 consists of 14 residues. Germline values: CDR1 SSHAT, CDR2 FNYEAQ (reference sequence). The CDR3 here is CASSIGQNHYEQYF. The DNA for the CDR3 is TGTGCTAGCAGCATAGGACAGAACCACTACGAGCAGTACTTC.

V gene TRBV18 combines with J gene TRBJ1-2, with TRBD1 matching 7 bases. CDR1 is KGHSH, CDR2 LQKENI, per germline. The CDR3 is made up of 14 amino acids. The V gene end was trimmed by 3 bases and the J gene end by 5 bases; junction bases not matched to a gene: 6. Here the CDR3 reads CASSPAGGQYGYTF. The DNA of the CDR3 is TGTGCCAGCTCACCTGCAGGGGGTCAGTATGGCTACACCTTC.

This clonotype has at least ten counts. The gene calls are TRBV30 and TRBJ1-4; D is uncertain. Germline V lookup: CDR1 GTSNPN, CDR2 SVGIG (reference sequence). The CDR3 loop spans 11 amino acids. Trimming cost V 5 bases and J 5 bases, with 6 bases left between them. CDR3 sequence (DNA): TGTGCCTGGGGCAGGAATGAAAAACTGTTTTTT. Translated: CAWGRNEKLFF. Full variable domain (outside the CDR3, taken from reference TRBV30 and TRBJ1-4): SQTIHQWPATLVQPVGSPLSLECTVEGTSNPNLYWYRQAAGRGLQLLFYSVGIGQISSEVPQNLSASRPQDRQFILSSKKLLLSDSGFYLCAWGRNEKLFFGSGTQLSVL.

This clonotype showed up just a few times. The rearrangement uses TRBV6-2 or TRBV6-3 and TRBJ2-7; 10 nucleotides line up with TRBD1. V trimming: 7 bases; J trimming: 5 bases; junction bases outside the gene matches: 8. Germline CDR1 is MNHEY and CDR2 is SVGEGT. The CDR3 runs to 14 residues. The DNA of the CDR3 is TGTGCCAGCACCCTAGGGACAGGGGTCCACGAGCAGTACTTC. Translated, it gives CASTLGTGVHEQYF.

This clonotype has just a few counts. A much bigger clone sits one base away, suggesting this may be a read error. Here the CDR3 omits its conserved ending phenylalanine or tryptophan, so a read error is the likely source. CDR3 sequence reads: CASSPLPDTQYS. CDR3 bases: TGTGCCAGCAGCCCCTTACCAGATACGCAGTATTCT. The V gene is TRBV12-3 or TRBV12-4, the J gene TRBJ2-3; D not resolved. Trimming took off 6 bases at V and 4 bases at J, with 8 bases between the two ends. The length of the CDR3 is 12 residues.

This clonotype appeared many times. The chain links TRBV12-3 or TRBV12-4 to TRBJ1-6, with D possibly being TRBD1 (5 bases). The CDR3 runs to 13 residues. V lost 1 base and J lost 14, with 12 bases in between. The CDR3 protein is CASSLEAGGTLHF. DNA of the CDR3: TGTGCCAGCAGTTTAGAGGCGGGGGGGACCCTCCACTTT.

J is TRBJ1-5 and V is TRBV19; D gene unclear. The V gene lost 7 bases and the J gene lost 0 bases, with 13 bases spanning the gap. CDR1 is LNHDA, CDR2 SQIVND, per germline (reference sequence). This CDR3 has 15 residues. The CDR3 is CASTPRPYSNQPQHF. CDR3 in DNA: TGTGCCAGTACCCCTCGTCCTTATAGCAATCAGCCCCAGCATTTT.

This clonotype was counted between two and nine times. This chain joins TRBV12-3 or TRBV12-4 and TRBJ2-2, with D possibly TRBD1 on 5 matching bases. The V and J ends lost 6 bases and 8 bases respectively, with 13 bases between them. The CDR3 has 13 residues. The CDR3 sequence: CASSTPRTGELFF. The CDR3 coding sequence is TGTGCCAGCAGCACACCGCGGACAGGGGAGCTGTTTTTT.